This T cell receptor (beta chain) was documented in a study of blood T cell repertoires in COVID-19. The assay was immunoSEQ multiplex PCR, and TCRdb's table has in-frame clones only and misses some. The sample includes around 270,000 clones, about four fifths of them seen just once. Germline V gene sequence: CDR1 MDHEN, CDR2 SYDVKM. V gave up 6 bases and J gave up 1 base; unmatched junction bases: 11. CDR3 length equals 16 residues. The clonotype was recovered from a person aged 70 to 79 with COVID-19, enrolled during active disease. The chain has TRBV28 and TRBJ2-5; 7 bases are shared with TRBD2. Sequenced material: peripheral blood. The CDR3 spells CASSPDQRGVQETQYF. DNA for the CDR3: TGTGCCAGCAGCCCTGACCAGCGGGGCGTCCAAGAGACCCAGTACTTC.